The 13 T cell receptor beta chains in this list originate from one sample, sequenced in a study of shared clonotypes between healthy human individuals. Profiling relied on immunoSEQ multiplex PCR, and the TCRdb table lists in-frame clones only, not all of them. The sample consists of 850,000 to 1,100,000 clones, roughly 80% of them appearing once. Sequencing input: memory CD4+ T cells from PBMCs. As to subset: CD45RA-negative fraction. The receptor source for this set is a man aged 18 to 29 in good health. Some clones in this sample may be carry-over from other donors' samples.

The chain employs TRBV11-2 and TRBJ2-7, with D tentatively TRBD2 (5 bases). This CDR3 contains 12 residues. Per the germline V gene, CDR1 is SGHAT and CDR2 is FQNNGV. V was trimmed by 1 base and J by 7 bases, leaving 8 bases between them. The DNA for the CDR3 is TGTGCCAGCAGCTTAGCCGGGGTGGAGCAGTACTTC. This codes for CASSLAGVEQYF. Using reference TRBV11-2 and TRBJ2-7 for the parts outside the CDR3, the full variable domain is EAGVAQSPRYKIIEKRQSVAFWCNPISGHATLYWYQQILGQGPKLLIQFQNNGVVDDSQLPKDRFSAERLKGVDSTLKIQPAKLEDSAVYLCASSLAGVEQYFGPGTRLTVT.

V gene TRBV5-4 combines with J gene TRBJ2-7; 7 bases line up with TRBD1. The V and J ends lost 4 bases and 0 bases, in that order; junction bases with no gene match: 7. CDR3 length: 15 residues. CDR1 is SGHNT, CDR2 YYREEE, per germline (reference sequence). CDR3 DNA: TGTGCCAGCAGCCCCTCGGACAGGTACTCCTACGAGCAGTACTTC. Protein sequence: CASSPSDRYSYEQYF.

Turning to this clone: This may arise from a read error, as a much more abundant clone is one base away. V usage is TRBV7-6 and J usage is TRBJ2-2; D perhaps matches TRBD1 (6 bases). With 5 bases removed from V and 5 bases from J, the gap between germline ends came to 9 bases. The CDR3 spans 13 residues. The V gene's germline CDR1 is SGHVS and CDR2 FNYEAQ. The CDR3 region has the DNA TGTGCCAGCAGCCTAAGGGGGACCGGGGAGCTGTTTTTT. This encodes CASSLRGTGELFF.

The chain employs TRBV5-1 and TRBJ2-1; D unresolved. Germline V CDR1 and CDR2: SGHRS, YFSETQ. There are 15 residues in the CDR3. V was shortened by 2 bases and J by 2 bases, with 11 bases between the two germline ends. For the CDR3, the DNA is TGCGCCAGCAGCTTTGTGGCTAGTACCTACAATGAGCAGTTCTTC. Protein sequence: CASSFVASTYNEQFF.

This clone was detected once. A much larger clone differs by one base, so this may be a read error. This CDR3 is also generated by other DNA sequences in the sample. V usage is TRBV15 and J usage is TRBJ2-7; D might be TRBD2 (6 bases). The germline V gene encodes CDR1 LNHNV and CDR2 YYDKDF (reference sequence). The CDR3 has 15 amino acids. V lost 0 bases, J lost 0 bases, and 9 bases lay in between. As DNA, the CDR3 is TGTGCCACCAGCAGAGAAGGAGGGAGCTCCTACGAGCAGTACTTC. This codes for CATSREGGSSYEQYF.

The chain employs TRBV5-5 and TRBJ2-1; TRBD2 matches 9 bases. CDR3 size: 16 residues. The germline V gene has CDR1 SGHKS and CDR2 YYEKEE (reference sequence). V trimming: 3 bases; J trimming: 6 bases; junction bases outside the gene matches: 10. CDR3 nucleotides: TGTGCCAGCAGCTCTCTAATGCGGGGGGGTCTCAATGAGCAGTTCTTC. Encoded protein: CASSSLMRGGLNEQFF.

This clone was seen only a few times. This chain joins TRBV6-1 and TRBJ2-2; TRBD1 aligns across 7 bases. Trimming removed 4 bases from V and 3 bases from J; junction bases left unmatched: 2. In germline, CDR1 is MNHNS, CDR2 SASEGT. This CDR3 has 14 residues. CDR3 residues: CASSGQGHTGELFF. The CDR3 coding sequence is TGTGCCAGCAGTGGACAGGGACACACCGGGGAGCTGTTTTTT.

This clone was counted only a few times. The chain combines TRBV5-6 with TRBJ1-1, with 8 bases fitting TRBD1. V dropped 4 bases and J dropped 1; count of bases not matched to a gene: 3. The CDR3 has 14 amino acids. CDR1 and CDR2 (germline): SGHDT, YYEEEE. The CDR3 is CASSPDRENTEAFF. For the CDR3, the DNA is TGTGCCAGCAGCCCGGACAGGGAGAACACTGAAGCTTTCTTT. The whole variable domain, filled in from reference TRBV5-6 and TRBJ1-1, reads DAGVTQSPTHLIKTRGQQVTLRCSPKSGHDTVSWYQQALGQGPQFIFQYYEEEERQRGNFPDRFSGHQFPNYSSELNVNALLLGDSALYLCASSPDRENTEAFFGQGTRLTVV.

The genes are TRBV19 and TRBJ2-7; TRBD1 matches 7 bases. Germline lookup yields CDR1 LNHDA and CDR2 SQIVND (reference sequence). With 6 bases clipped from V and 0 bases from J, the junction kept 5 bases outside the gene matches. The CDR3 length is 14 residues. The CDR3 spells CASRPDRSSYEQYF. The CDR3, as DNA: TGTGCCAGTAGACCGGACAGGAGCTCCTACGAGCAGTACTTC.

The chain has TRBV25-1 and TRBJ1-2; D gene uncertain. Trimming removed 1 base from V and 13 bases from J, with 25 bases in between. The germline CDR1 and CDR2 sequences are MGHDK and SYGVNS. The CDR3 runs 16 residues. The CDR3 sequence: CASSESGVGGVLGRTF. CDR3 DNA sequence: TGTGCCAGCAGTGAATCCGGTGTAGGCGGGGTTCTTGGGCGCACCTTC.

The rearrangement joins TRBV15 to TRBJ2-4; no reliable D call. CDR3 length equals 15 residues. V shed 1 base and J shed 0 bases, with 7 bases lying between them. Germline values: CDR1 LNHNV, CDR2 YYDKDF (reference sequence). CDR3 coding DNA: TGTGCCACCAGCAGAGTCTTGTTAGCCAAAAACATTCAGTACTTC. This encodes CATSRVLLAKNIQYF.

The chain recombines TRBV11-2 with TRBJ2-3; 10 bases agree with TRBD2. Germline CDR1 is SGHAT and CDR2 is FQNNGV. V lost 1 base, J lost 3 bases, and 4 bases stayed unmatched. CDR3 length equals 16 residues. CDR3 sequence (DNA): TGTGCCAGCAGCTTAGCGATAGCGGGAGGTACAGATACGCAGTATTTT. Protein sequence: CASSLAIAGGTDTQYF. Based on the CDR3 plus reference TRBV11-2 and TRBJ2-3, the full variable domain is EAGVAQSPRYKIIEKRQSVAFWCNPISGHATLYWYQQILGQGPKLLIQFQNNGVVDDSQLPKDRFSAERLKGVDSTLKIQPAKLEDSAVYLCASSLAIAGGTDTQYFGPGTRLTVL.

This clone has just a few counts. This may stem from a read error, because a much larger clone lies one nucleotide away. The rearrangement uses TRBV9 and TRBJ2-3; 7 bases align to TRBD2. In germline, CDR1 is SGDLS, CDR2 YYNGEE. The CDR3 has 14 amino acids. V lost 1 base, J lost 1 base, and 0 bases stayed unmatched. The DNA of the CDR3 is TGTGCCAGCAGCGTAACTAGCGGCACAGATACGCAGTATTTT. It translates to CASSVTSGTDTQYF.